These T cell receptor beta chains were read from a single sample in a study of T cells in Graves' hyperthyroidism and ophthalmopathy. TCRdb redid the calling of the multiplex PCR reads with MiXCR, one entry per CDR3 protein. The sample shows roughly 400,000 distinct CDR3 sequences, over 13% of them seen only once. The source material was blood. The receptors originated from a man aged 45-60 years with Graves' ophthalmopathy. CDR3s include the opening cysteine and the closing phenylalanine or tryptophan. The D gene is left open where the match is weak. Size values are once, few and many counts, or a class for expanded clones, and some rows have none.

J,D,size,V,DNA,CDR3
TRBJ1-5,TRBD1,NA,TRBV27,TGTGCCAGCAGTTTATCCCCCCAGGGGGCGGGTCAGCCCCAGCATTTT,CASSLSPQGAGQPQHF
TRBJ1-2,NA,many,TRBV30,TGTGCCTGGAACTCGGCTAACTATGGCTACACCTTC,CAWNSANYGYTF
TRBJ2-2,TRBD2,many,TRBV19,TGTGCCAACCCCTCCGTAGCGGGAGACAGAAACACCGGGGAGCTGTTTTTT,CANPSVAGDRNTGELFF
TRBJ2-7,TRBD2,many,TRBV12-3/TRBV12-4,TGTGCCAGCAGTTTTTCTCTCGGGACTAGCGGCTACGAGCAGTACTTC,CASSFSLGTSGYEQYF
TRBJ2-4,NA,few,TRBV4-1,TGCGCCAGCAGCCAAGTTGGGGCCCTAGCCAAAAACATTCAGTACTTC,CASSQVGALAKNIQYF
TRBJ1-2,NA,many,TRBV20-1,TGCAGCAGCCCAAGAGGCCCGAGCAACTATGGCTACACCTTC,CSSPRGPSNYGYTF
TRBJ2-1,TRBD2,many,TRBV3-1,TGTGCCAGCAGCGGAGGGGGACTAGCGTCGAGCTCCTACAATGAGCAGTTCTTC,CASSGGGLASSSYNEQFF
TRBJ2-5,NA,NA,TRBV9,TGTGCCAGCAGCCCTCAAGGCCTTCAAGAGACCCAGTACTTC,CASSPQGLQETQYF
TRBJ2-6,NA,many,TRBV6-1,TGTGCCAGCAGTCCAGTCTCGGGGGCCAACGTCCTGACTTTC,CASSPVSGANVLTF
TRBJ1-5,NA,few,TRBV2,TGTGCCAGTGGGAGTGAGGGGGGTCAACAGCCCCAGCATTTT,CASGSEGGQQPQHF
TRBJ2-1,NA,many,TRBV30,TGTGCCTGGATCGACCGGTCGGGGGGCACTGAGCAGTTCTTC,CAWIDRSGGTEQFF
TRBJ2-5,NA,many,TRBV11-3,TGTGCCAGCAGCTTTGCCCTCATGCAAGAGACCCAGTACTTC,CASSFALMQETQYF
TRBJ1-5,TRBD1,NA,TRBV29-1,TGCAGCGTGAAAAGCCAGGGGGGGGATCAGCCCCAGCATTTT,CSVKSQGGDQPQHF
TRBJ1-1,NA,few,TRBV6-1,TGTGCCACCACCGCGGGGGGTCCTGAAGCTTTCTTT,CATTAGGPEAFF
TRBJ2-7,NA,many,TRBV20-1,TGCAGTGCTCGAAGGGGGGCCCCCAGGTTGGACGAGCAGTACTTC,CSARRGAPRLDEQYF
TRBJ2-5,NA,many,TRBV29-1,TGCAGCGTTGATGGCAGGGGACAAGAGACCCAGTACTTC,CSVDGRGQETQYF
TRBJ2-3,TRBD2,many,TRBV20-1,TGCAGTGCTAGGGGACTAGCGGGGGCTGCCGTGGATACGCAGTATTTT,CSARGLAGAAVDTQYF
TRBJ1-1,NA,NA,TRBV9,TGTGCCAGCAGCGTAGGTGTCGATAACACTGAAGCTTTCTTT,CASSVGVDNTEAFF
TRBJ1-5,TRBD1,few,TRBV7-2,TGTGCCAGCAGCTGGACAGGGTACGGCGGCCAGCCCCAGCATTTT,CASSWTGYGGQPQHF
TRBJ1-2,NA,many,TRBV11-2,TGTGCCAGCAGCTTAGGGGGGGGCCGAGCCTATGGCTACACCTTC,CASSLGGGRAYGYTF
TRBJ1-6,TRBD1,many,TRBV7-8,TGTGCCAGCAGCTTTGGACAGGGGAATTCACCCCTCCACTTT,CASSFGQGNSPLHF
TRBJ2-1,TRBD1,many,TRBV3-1,TGTGCCAGCAGCCAATACAGGGGGCTTAATGAGCAGTTCTTC,CASSQYRGLNEQFF
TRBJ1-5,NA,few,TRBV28,TGTGCCAGCAGTCCGGACCCCATCCAGCATTTT,CASSPDPIQHF
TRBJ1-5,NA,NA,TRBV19,TGTGCCAGTAGTATAGGACGGATGGGGAATCAGCCCCAGCATTTT,CASSIGRMGNQPQHF
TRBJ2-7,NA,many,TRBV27,TGTGCCAGCAGTCCGGGGGTCACCAGCTCCTACGAGCAGTACTTC,CASSPGVTSSYEQYF
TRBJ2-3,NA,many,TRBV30,TGTGCCTGGAGTTTTAACGGAATCACAGATACGCAGTATTTT,CAWSFNGITDTQYF
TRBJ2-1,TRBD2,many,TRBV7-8,TGTGCCAGCAGAGGGGGGACTAGCGGGCATGAGCAGTTCTTC,CASRGGTSGHEQFF
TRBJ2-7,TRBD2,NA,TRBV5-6,TGTGCCAGCAGCTTATGGCCTAGCGGATACGAGCAGTACTTC,CASSLWPSGYEQYF
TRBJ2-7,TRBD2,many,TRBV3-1,TGTGCCAGCAGCCAAGATCCCGGGAGGGTTTCCTACGAGCAGTACTTC,CASSQDPGRVSYEQYF
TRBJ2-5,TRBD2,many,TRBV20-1,TGCAGTGCTAGAGGCCTAGGACTAGCGGACCAAGAGACCCAGTACTTC,CSARGLGLADQETQYF
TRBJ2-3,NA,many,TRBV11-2,TGTGCCAGCAGCTTAGACGTGAGGGATACGCAGTATTTT,CASSLDVRDTQYF
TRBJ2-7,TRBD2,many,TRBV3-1,TGTGCCAGCAGCCCCGGGAGGGGACTGGCCTACGAGCAGTACTTC,CASSPGRGLAYEQYF
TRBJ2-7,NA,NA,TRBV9,TGTGCCAGCAGCCCTCTCCCAAGGGAGCAGTACTTC,CASSPLPREQYF
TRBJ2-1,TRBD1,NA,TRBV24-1,TGTGCCACCAGTGACCCGGGGACAGCTCACAATGAGCAGTTCTTC,CATSDPGTAHNEQFF
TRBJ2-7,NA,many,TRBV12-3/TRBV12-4,TGTGCCAGCAGTTTAGCGGGAGCTGCCCACGAGCAGTACTTC,CASSLAGAAHEQYF
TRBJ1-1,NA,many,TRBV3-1,TGTGCCAGCAGACAGGGCGGTGGGGACACTGAAGCTTTCTTT,CASRQGGGDTEAFF
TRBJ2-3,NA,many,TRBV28,TGTGCCAGCAGCAAAATCAGGGAGACCACAGATACGCAGTATTTT,CASSKIRETTDTQYF
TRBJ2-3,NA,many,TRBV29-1,TGCAGCGTTCCGAGGGATAGCACAGATACGCAGTATTTT,CSVPRDSTDTQYF
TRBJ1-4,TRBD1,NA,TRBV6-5,TGTGCCAGCAGTTACTCGGGACAGGGGGGTGAAAAACTGTTTTTT,CASSYSGQGGEKLFF
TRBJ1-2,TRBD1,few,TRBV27,TGTGCCAGCAGTGTCAGACAGGGGTATGGCTACACCTTC,CASSVRQGYGYTF
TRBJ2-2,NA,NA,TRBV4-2,TGTGCCAGCAGCCAGGGGCCGTCGAACACCGGGGAGCTGTTTTTT,CASSQGPSNTGELFF
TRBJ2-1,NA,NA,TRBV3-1,TGTGCCAGCAGCCAAAGCGACTACTCCTACAATGAGCAGTTCTTC,CASSQSDYSYNEQFF
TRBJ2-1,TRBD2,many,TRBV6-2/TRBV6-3,TGTGCCAGCAATGATTATAGCGGGGCCTCGGATGAGCAGTTCTTC,CASNDYSGASDEQFF
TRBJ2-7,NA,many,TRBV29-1,TGCAGCCCCTTAGTACGCGGCGAGCAGTACTTC,CSPLVRGEQYF
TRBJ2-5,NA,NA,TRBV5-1,TGCGCCAGCAGCTCGGTTCAAGAGACCCAGTACTTC,CASSSVQETQYF
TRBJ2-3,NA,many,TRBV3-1,TGTGCCAGCAGCCACGACACAGATACGCAGTATTTT,CASSHDTDTQYF
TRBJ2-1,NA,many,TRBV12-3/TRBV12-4,TGTGCCAGCACTTCAAAAACAGGGAATGAGCAGTTCTTC,CASTSKTGNEQFF
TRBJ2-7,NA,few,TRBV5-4,TGTGCCAGCAGCTTGGGATCTGGGAAACCCTACGAGCAGTACTTC,CASSLGSGKPYEQYF
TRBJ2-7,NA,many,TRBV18,TGTGCCAGCTCACCACTATCAGACAGAGCCTACGAGCAGTACTTC,CASSPLSDRAYEQYF
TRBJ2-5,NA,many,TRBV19,TGTGCCAGTAGTATAGCATCCGGTCCTCAAGAGACCCAGTACTTC,CASSIASGPQETQYF
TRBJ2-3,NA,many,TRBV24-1,TGTGCCACCAGTGAAGGACTACAACGTCTAGATACGCAGTATTTT,CATSEGLQRLDTQYF
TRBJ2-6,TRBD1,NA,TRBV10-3,TGTGCCATCCGGGACAGTGGCTCTGGGGCCAACGTCCTGACTTTC,CAIRDSGSGANVLTF